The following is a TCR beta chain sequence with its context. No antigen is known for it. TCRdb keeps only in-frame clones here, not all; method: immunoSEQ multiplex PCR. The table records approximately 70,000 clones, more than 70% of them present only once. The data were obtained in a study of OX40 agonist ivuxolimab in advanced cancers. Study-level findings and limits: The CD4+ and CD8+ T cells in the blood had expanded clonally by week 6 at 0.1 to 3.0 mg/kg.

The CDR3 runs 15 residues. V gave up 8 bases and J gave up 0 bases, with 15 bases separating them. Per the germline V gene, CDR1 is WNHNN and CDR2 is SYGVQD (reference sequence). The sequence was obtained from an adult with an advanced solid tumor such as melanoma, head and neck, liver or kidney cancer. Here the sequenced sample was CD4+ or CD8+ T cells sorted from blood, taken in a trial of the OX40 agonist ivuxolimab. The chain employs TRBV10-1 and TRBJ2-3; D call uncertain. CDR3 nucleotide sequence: TGCGCCAGCCCGATGGGTAGGGCTAGCACAGATACGCAGTATTTT. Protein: CASPMGRASTDTQYF.